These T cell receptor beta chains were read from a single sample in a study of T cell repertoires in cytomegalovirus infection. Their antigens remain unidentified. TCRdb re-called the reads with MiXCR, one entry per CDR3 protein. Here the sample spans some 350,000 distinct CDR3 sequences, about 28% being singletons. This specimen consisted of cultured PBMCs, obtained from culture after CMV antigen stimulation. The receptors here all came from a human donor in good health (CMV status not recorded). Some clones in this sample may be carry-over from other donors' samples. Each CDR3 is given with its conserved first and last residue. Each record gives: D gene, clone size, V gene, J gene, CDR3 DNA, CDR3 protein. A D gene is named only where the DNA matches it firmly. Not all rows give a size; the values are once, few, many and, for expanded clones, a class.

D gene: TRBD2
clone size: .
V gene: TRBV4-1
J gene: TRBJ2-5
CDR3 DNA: TGCGCCAGCAGCCAGTACTTAGCGGGAGGGGAGGAGACCCAGTACTTC
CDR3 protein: CASSQYLAGGEETQYF

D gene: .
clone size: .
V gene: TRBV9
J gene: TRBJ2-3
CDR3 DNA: TGTGCCAGCAGCGTAGCCGCTAGCCGCGCAGATACGCAGTATTTT
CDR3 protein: CASSVAASRADTQYF

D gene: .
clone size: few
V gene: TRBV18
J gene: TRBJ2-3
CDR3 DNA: TGTGCCAGCTCACGAGGGAGTGGGAATACGCAGTATTTT
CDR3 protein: CASSRGSGNTQYF

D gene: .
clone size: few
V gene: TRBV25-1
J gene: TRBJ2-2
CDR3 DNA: TGTGCCAGCAGTGCCCAGCGAGGGTGGGGCACCGGGGAGCTGTTTTTT
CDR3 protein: CASSAQRGWGTGELFF

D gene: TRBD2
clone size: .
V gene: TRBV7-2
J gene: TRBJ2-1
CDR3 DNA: TGTGCCAGCAGCTCCACCGGGACTAGCGGGCTAAAAAATGAGCAGTTCTTC
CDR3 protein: CASSSTGTSGLKNEQFF

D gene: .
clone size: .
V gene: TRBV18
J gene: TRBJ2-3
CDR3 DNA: TGTGCCAGCTCACCACCGGTCCAGGGCACAGATACGCAGTATTTT
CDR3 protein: CASSPPVQGTDTQYF

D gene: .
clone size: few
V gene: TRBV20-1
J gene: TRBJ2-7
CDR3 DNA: TGCAGTGCTGACTCGGGACTTCGAAGCTCCTACGAGCAGTACTTC
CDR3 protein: CSADSGLRSSYEQYF

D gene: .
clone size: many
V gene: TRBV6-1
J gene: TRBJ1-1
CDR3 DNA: TGTGCCAGCCGACGGCGGGGCACTGAAGCTTTCTTT
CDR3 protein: CASRRRGTEAFF

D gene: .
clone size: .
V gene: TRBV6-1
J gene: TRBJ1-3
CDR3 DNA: TGTGCCAGCAGTGAAAGGGACGCGGCATCTGGAAACACCATATATTTT
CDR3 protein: CASSERDAASGNTIYF

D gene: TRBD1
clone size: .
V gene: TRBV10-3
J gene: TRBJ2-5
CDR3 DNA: TGTGCCATGAGTGAGGGACAGCAAGAGACCCAGTACTTC
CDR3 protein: CAMSEGQQETQYF

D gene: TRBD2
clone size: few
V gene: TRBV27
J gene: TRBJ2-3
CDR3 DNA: TGTGCCAGCAGTCCACCGGGACTAGCTAGAGATACGCAGTATTTT
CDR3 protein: CASSPPGLARDTQYF

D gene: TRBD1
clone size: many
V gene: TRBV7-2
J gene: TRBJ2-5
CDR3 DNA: TGTGCCAGCAGCTTAGGGGACAGAGAAGAGACCCAGTACTTC
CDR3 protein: CASSLGDREETQYF

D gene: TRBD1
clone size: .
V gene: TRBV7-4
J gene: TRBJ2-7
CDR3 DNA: TGTGCCAGCAGCTTGACACAGGGGCCGTGGGAGCAGTACTTC
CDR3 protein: CASSLTQGPWEQYF

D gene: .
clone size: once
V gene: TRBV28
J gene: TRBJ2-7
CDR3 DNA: TGTGCCAGTGGGTTCAAGGGCTACGAGCAGTACTTC
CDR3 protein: CASGFKGYEQYF

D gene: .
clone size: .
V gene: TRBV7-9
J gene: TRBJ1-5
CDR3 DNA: TGTGCCAGCAGCTTTATGGGGGATCAGCCCCAGCATTTT
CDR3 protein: CASSFMGDQPQHF

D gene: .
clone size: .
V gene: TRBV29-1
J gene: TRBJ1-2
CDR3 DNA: TGCAGCGTTACCCCACCCCGGGGAGTAATCGATGGCTACACCTTC
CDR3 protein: CSVTPPRGVIDGYTF